This T cell receptor beta chain was sequenced during a study of OX40 agonist ivuxolimab in advanced cancers. Findings and limits, study-wide: Expanded clones tended on average to be more numerous among CD8+ T cells than CD4+. Clonal expansion was seen in CD4+ and CD8+ blood T cells by week 6 at 0.1 to 3.0 mg/kg.

The CDR3 loop spans 18 amino acids. V was clipped by 6 bases and J by 4 bases; unmatched bases: 18. Germline V lookup: CDR1 SGHRS, CDR2 YFSETQ. TCRdb keeps only in-frame clones here, not all; method: immunoSEQ multiplex PCR. Of 70,000 to 95,000 clones in the sample, roughly 92% are singletons; the top ten hold 0.95% to 1.2%. As to this clone: The antigen is unknown.

The sample in question was CD4+ or CD8+ T cells sorted from blood, obtained in a trial of the OX40 agonist ivuxolimab. This sequence was found in an adult with an advanced solid tumor such as melanoma, head and neck, liver or kidney cancer. The V call is TRBV5-1, the J call TRBJ2-3, with TRBD2 identical over 9 bases. The CDR3 nucleotides read TGCGCCAGCACCCCCCGGTTTGCGGGAGGGCCGGGCTCAGATACGCAGTATTTT. Translation: CASTPRFAGGPGSDTQYF.